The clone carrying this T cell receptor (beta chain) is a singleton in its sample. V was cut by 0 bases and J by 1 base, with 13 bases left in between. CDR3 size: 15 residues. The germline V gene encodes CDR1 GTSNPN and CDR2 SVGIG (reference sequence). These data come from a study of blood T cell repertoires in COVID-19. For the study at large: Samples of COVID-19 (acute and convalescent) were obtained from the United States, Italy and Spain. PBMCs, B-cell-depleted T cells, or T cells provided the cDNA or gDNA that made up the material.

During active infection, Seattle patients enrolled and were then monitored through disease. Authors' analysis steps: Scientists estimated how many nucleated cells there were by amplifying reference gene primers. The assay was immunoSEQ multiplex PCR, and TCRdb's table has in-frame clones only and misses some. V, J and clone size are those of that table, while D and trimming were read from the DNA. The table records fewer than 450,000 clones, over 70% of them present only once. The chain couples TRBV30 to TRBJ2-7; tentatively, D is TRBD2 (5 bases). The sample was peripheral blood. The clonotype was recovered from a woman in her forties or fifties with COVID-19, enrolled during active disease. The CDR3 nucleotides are TGTGCCTGGAGTGTACGGGGAAAAAAGTCCTACGAGCAGTACTTC. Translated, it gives CAWSVRGKKSYEQYF.